This TCR beta chain was captured in a study of T cell responses to AZD1222 COVID-19 vaccine. Study-wide findings and caveats: Most donors were white British and more were female, and clonal diversity was possibly underestimated. Spike-wide coverage was observed for vaccine-associated CD4 TCRs, with dominant responses at 160-218 and 743-854. It was only a handful of AZD1222 recipients who were seropositive at baseline.

Regarding this clone: Its target is not known.

Clones were sequenced by immunoSEQ multiplex PCR, and TCRdb holds only the in-frame ones, with some missing. The sample includes over 150,000 clones, about 90% of them seen just once. The sequence derives from an adult in good health. The material sequenced was peripheral blood, taken on day 0 of AZD1222 vaccination.

As DNA, the CDR3 is TGCGCCAGCAGCCAGTCAGAGACCCAGTACTTC. Protein product: CASSQSETQYF. The V gene is TRBV5-1, the J gene TRBJ2-5; D ambiguous. This CDR3 contains 11 residues. Trimming took 4 bases from V and 4 from J, leaving 5 bases between them. Germline V gene lookup returns CDR1 SGHRS and CDR2 YFSETQ. The complete variable domain, with remaining parts taken from reference TRBV5-1 and TRBJ2-5, reads KAGVTQTPRYLIKTRGQQVTLSCSPISGHRSVSWYQQTPGQGLQFLFEYFSETQRNKGNFPGRFSGRQFSNSRSEMNVSTLELGDSALYLCASSQSETQYFGPGTRLLVL.